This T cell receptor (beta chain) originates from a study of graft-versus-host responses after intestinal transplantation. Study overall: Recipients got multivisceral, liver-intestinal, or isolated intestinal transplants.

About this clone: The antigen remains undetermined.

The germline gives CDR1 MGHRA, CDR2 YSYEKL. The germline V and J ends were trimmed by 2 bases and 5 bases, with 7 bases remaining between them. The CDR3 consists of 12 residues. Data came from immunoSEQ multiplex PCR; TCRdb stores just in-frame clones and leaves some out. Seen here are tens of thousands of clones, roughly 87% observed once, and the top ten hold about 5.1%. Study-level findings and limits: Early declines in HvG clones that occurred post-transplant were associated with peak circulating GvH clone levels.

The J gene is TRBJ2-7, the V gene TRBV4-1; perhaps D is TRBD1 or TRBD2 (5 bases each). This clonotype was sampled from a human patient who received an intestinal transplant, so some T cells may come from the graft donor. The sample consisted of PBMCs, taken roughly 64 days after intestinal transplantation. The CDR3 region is CASSQSGHEQYF. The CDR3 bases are TGCGCCAGCAGCCAATCGGGGCACGAGCAGTACTTC.